A selection of T cell receptor beta chains follows, all from one sample in a study of T cells after yellow fever vaccination. TCRdb re-called the 5' RACE reads through MiXCR, storing one row per CDR3 protein. The sample carries around 600,000 distinct CDR3 sequences, approximately 13% recorded once. This material consisted of PBMCs, taken on the day of the yellow fever booster vaccination. These receptors all come from a man under 40 who received the YFV17D yellow fever vaccine. Each CDR3 is given with its conserved first and last residue.

v_gene: TRBV4-3; j_gene: TRBJ2-2; CDR3aa: CASSQEIGRDTGELFF
v_gene: TRBV5-1; j_gene: TRBJ2-7; CDR3aa: CASSPTGHTVEQYF
v_gene: TRBV7-2; j_gene: TRBJ2-3; CDR3aa: CASSPNSGSLDTQYF
v_gene: TRBV28; j_gene: TRBJ2-1; CDR3aa: CASSFAGLAGYEQFF
v_gene: TRBV7-9; j_gene: TRBJ2-3; CDR3aa: CASSSSREGRDTQYF
v_gene: TRBV7-6; j_gene: TRBJ2-5; CDR3aa: CASSYFGEETQYF
v_gene: TRBV18; j_gene: TRBJ2-7; CDR3aa: CASSPGQGIIEQYF
v_gene: TRBV12-3/TRBV12-4; j_gene: TRBJ2-5; CDR3aa: CASSFGLAAGETQYF
v_gene: TRBV12-3/TRBV12-4; j_gene: TRBJ2-5; CDR3aa: CASSSPKGGGQETQYF
v_gene: TRBV18; j_gene: TRBJ2-5; CDR3aa: CASSPPAPSGETQYF
v_gene: TRBV20-1; j_gene: TRBJ2-1; CDR3aa: CSASLVLLDRGQFF
v_gene: TRBV15; j_gene: TRBJ2-5; CDR3aa: CATSTPPAGGDPETQYF
v_gene: TRBV5-1; j_gene: TRBJ2-7; CDR3aa: CASSLNFGYEQYF
v_gene: TRBV7-9; j_gene: TRBJ2-7; CDR3aa: CASSLAWDRGRDEQYF
v_gene: TRBV7-2; j_gene: TRBJ2-7; CDR3aa: CASSRLVGSYEQYF
v_gene: TRBV20-1; j_gene: TRBJ1-5; CDR3aa: CSAANRGGQPQHF
v_gene: TRBV6-2/TRBV6-3; j_gene: TRBJ1-2; CDR3aa: CASSFARDSRSGYTF
v_gene: TRBV6-5; j_gene: TRBJ2-1; CDR3aa: CASSLKGWEQFF
v_gene: TRBV15; j_gene: TRBJ2-2; CDR3aa: CATSRDSGELFF
v_gene: TRBV29-1; j_gene: TRBJ1-1; CDR3aa: CSVTPQSGLGDF
v_gene: TRBV6-5; j_gene: TRBJ2-1; CDR3aa: CASSSRGQGLNEQFF
v_gene: TRBV7-2; j_gene: TRBJ2-3; CDR3aa: CASRINSAGTQYF
v_gene: TRBV7-9; j_gene: TRBJ2-5; CDR3aa: CASASGSGETQYF
v_gene: TRBV29-1; j_gene: TRBJ2-1; CDR3aa: CSVAKTSGLYNEQFF
v_gene: TRBV5-1; j_gene: TRBJ2-7; CDR3aa: CASGRQEPYEQYF
v_gene: TRBV20-1; j_gene: TRBJ1-1; CDR3aa: CSARGPVRNTEAFF
v_gene: TRBV3-1; j_gene: TRBJ2-7; CDR3aa: CASSLFGQRYEQYF
v_gene: TRBV15; j_gene: TRBJ2-4; CDR3aa: CATSTRTGIAKNIQYF
v_gene: TRBV5-6; j_gene: TRBJ2-5; CDR3aa: CASSDSGSRKTQYF
v_gene: TRBV30; j_gene: TRBJ2-7; CDR3aa: CAWSVGGTSYEQYF
v_gene: TRBV30; j_gene: TRBJ1-3; CDR3aa: CAWSVTGSGNTIYF
v_gene: TRBV19; j_gene: TRBJ2-2; CDR3aa: CASSIGGTNTGELFF
v_gene: TRBV12-3/TRBV12-4; j_gene: TRBJ2-2; CDR3aa: CATSWTGVTGELFF
v_gene: TRBV20-1; j_gene: TRBJ2-7; CDR3aa: CSARDIHVYEQYF
v_gene: TRBV10-3; j_gene: TRBJ2-5; CDR3aa: CAIGDSLQETQYF
v_gene: TRBV5-1; j_gene: TRBJ1-4; CDR3aa: CASSSPGGRGNEKLFF
v_gene: TRBV27; j_gene: TRBJ2-7; CDR3aa: CASSRLGYEQYF